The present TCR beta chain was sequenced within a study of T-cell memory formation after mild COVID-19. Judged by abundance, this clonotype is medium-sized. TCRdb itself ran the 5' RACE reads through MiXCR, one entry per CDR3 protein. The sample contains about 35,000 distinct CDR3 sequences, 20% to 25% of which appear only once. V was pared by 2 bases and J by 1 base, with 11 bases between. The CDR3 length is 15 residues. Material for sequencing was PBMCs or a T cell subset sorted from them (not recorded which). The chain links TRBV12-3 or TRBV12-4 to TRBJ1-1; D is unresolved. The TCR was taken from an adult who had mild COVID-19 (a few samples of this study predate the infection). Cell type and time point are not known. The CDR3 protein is CASSLLRPGNTEAFF. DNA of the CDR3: TGTGCCAGCAGTTTACTGCGCCCGGGGAACACTGAAGCTTTCTTT.